Each of the 24 T cell receptor beta chains below was sequenced from the same sample in a study of T cell responses to AZD1222 COVID-19 vaccine. Sequenced by immunoSEQ multiplex PCR; TCRdb stores in-frame clones only, minus some. This sample carries more than 110,000 clones, over 90% of them seen once, and the ten largest clones take approximately 3.8%. This specimen consisted of peripheral blood, obtained 28 days after the second AZD1222 dose. The source is an adult who received the AZD1222 COVID-19 vaccine.

J is TRBJ2-7 and V is TRBV9; either TRBD1 or TRBD2 may supply D (6 bases each). CDR3 length equals 13 residues. Germline loops: CDR1 SGDLS, CDR2 YYNGEE. Trimming shortened V by 3 bases and J by 6 bases, and 13 bases separated the two germline ends. The CDR3 DNA reads TGTGCCAGCAGCGAGGGGGGACTGGGCGAGCAGTACTTC. This translates into CASSEGGLGEQYF.

This clone has more than one count but fewer than ten. The chain recombines TRBV5-1 with TRBJ2-7, with TRBD2 identical over 10 bases. With 4 bases clipped from V and 5 bases from J, the junction kept 18 bases outside the gene matches. Germline lookup yields CDR1 SGHRS and CDR2 YFSETQ. This CDR3 comprises 18 residues. As DNA, the CDR3 is TGCGCCAGCAGCCGAACGGGGGGCCGGGCTAGCGGGAGTCACGAGCAGTACTTC. It encodes CASSRTGGRASGSHEQYF.

This chain links TRBV3-1 (or the pseudogene TRBV3-2) with TRBJ2-7; maybe TRBD2 (6 bases). Germline-derived CDR1 and CDR2 are LGHDT and YNNKEL (reference sequence). The ends were cut back, 3 bases at V and 9 bases at J, with 12 bases in the middle. This CDR3 has 12 amino acids. In DNA form, the CDR3 reads TGTGCCAGCAGCCAGGCGACTAGTCGGCAGTACTTC. Its protein product is CASSQATSRQYF.

This chain uses TRBV19 with TRBJ1-1; D unresolved. The CDR3 is 12 amino acids. In germline, CDR1 is LNHDA, CDR2 SQIVND (reference sequence). V lost 8 bases and J lost 1, with 8 bases in between. In DNA form, the CDR3 reads TGTGCCAGTGCTAACAGGAACACTGAAGCTTTCTTT. It translates to CASANRNTEAFF.

The CDR3 sequence: CASSTSPGPQNIQYF. The CDR3 coding sequence is TGTGCCAGCAGCACTAGCCCAGGGCCACAAAACATTCAGTACTTC. The J gene is TRBJ2-4, the V gene TRBV7-6; D is possibly TRBD2 (6 bases). Trimming took 5 bases from V and 5 from J, leaving 16 bases between them. The length of the CDR3 is 15 residues. CDR1 and CDR2 (germline): SGHVS, FNYEAQ.

The rearrangement links TRBV5-1 to TRBJ2-5; 10 nucleotides line up with TRBD1. V lost 4 bases, J lost 3 bases, and 3 bases stayed unmatched. Per the germline V gene, CDR1 is SGHRS and CDR2 is YFSETQ. This CDR3 is built from 14 residues. CDR3 coding DNA: TGCGCCAGCAGCAGGACAGGGGGTGAAGAGACCCAGTACTTC. The encoded protein is CASSRTGGEETQYF. Complete variable domain (other parts from reference TRBV5-1 and TRBJ2-5): KAGVTQTPRYLIKTRGQQVTLSCSPISGHRSVSWYQQTPGQGLQFLFEYFSETQRNKGNFPGRFSGRQFSNSRSEMNVSTLELGDSALYLCASSRTGGEETQYFGPGTRLLVL.

This chain joins TRBV19 and TRBJ1-2; 9 bases fit TRBD1. The CDR3 consists of 14 residues. Germline V CDR1 and CDR2: LNHDA, SQIVND (reference sequence). Trimming took 7 bases from V and 7 from J; bases not matched to a gene: 10. CDR3 loop: CASTFTGGAGGYTF. The CDR3, as DNA: TGTGCCAGTACCTTTACAGGGGGCGCGGGTGGCTACACCTTC.

This sequence joins TRBV9 and TRBJ1-2; possibly TRBD1 for D (5 bases). This CDR3 region has 13 residues. The germline gives CDR1 SGDLS, CDR2 YYNGEE. V lost 4 bases and J lost 4, with 11 bases in between. The CDR3 reads CASSRRDGYGYTF. CDR3 coding DNA: TGTGCCAGCAGCCGTCGGGACGGCTATGGCTACACCTTC. Drawing the rest from reference TRBV9 and TRBJ1-2, the complete variable domain is DSGVTQTPKHLITATGQRVTLRCSPRSGDLSVYWYQQSLDQGLQFLIQYYNGEERAKGNILERFSAQQFPDLHSELNLSSLELGDSALYFCASSRRDGYGYTFGSGTRLTVV.

This chain connects TRBV19 to TRBJ1-1; TRBD1 matches 8 bases. Germline V CDR1 and CDR2: LNHDA, SQIVND (reference sequence). The CDR3 totals 14 residues. V dropped 6 bases and J dropped 1; count of bases not matched to a gene: 4. CDR3 sequence reads: CASSLGQGNTEAFF. CDR3 bases: TGTGCCAGTAGCCTTGGACAGGGGAACACTGAAGCTTTCTTT.

The rearrangement links TRBV28 to TRBJ1-3; D is possibly TRBD1 (5 bases). In germline, CDR1 is MDHEN, CDR2 SYDVKM. This CDR3 is built from 20 residues. V gave up 6 bases and J gave up 3 bases, with 30 bases separating them. CDR3 nucleotides: TGTGCCAGCAGCTTAAATCTGGGGGGGAGCCTCAATCGAATTGGAAACACCATATATTTT. This encodes CASSLNLGGSLNRIGNTIYF.

The chain joins TRBV5-8 to TRBJ2-1; D is perhaps TRBD1 (6 bases). The CDR3 has 15 amino acids. Germline CDR1 reads SGHTS; CDR2 reads YDEGEE. Trimming took 4 bases from V and 6 from J, leaving 17 bases between them. The CDR3 coding sequence is TGTGCCAGCAGCCCCGTCAGGGGCTTCCTCAATGAGCAGTTCTTC. Encoded protein: CASSPVRGFLNEQFF.

The chain carries TRBV7-2 and TRBJ1-2; D perhaps matches TRBD1 (6 bases). The CDR3 consists of 15 residues. Germline assignment: CDR1 SGHTA and CDR2 FQGNSA. The V gene lost 2 bases and the J gene lost 0 bases, with 10 bases spanning the gap. The CDR3: CASSLIRGANYGYTF. Here the CDR3 DNA reads TGTGCCAGCAGCTTAATAAGGGGGGCTAACTATGGCTACACCTTC.

A single count supports this clone. The CDR3 region has the DNA TGTGCCAGCAGTTTGGCGGGAGTGTACACCGGGGAGCTGTTTTTT. Its protein product is CASSLAGVYTGELFF. The chain joins TRBV6-2 or TRBV6-3 to TRBJ2-2, with 7 bases aligning to TRBD2. Unmatched junction bases numbered 5, after V lost 4 bases and J lost 3 bases. This CDR3 region has 15 residues. Germline loops: CDR1 MNHEY, CDR2 SVGEGT.

This clone was counted once. CDR3 in amino acids: CASSSYRNTEAFF. The CDR3 DNA follows: TGTGCCAGCAGCTCCTACAGGAACACTGAAGCTTTCTTT. The chain uses TRBV14 and TRBJ1-1, with D uncertain. Germline values: CDR1 SGHDN, CDR2 FVKESK. V gave up 5 bases and J gave up 1 base, with 8 bases separating them. This CDR3 comprises 13 residues.

The rearrangement joins TRBV7-2 to TRBJ1-1; 8 bases are a match to TRBD1. Germline assignment: CDR1 SGHTA and CDR2 FQGNSA. V was pared by 5 bases and J by 1 base, with 6 bases of the junction left unmatched. This CDR3 contains 15 residues. CDR3 in amino acids: CASSQRTGTNTEAFF. The CDR3 bases are TGTGCCAGCAGCCAGAGGACAGGGACGAACACTGAAGCTTTCTTT. The whole variable domain, filled in from reference TRBV7-2 and TRBJ1-1, reads GAGVSQSPSNKVTEKGKDVELRCDPISGHTALYWYRQSLGQGLEFLIYFQGNSAPDKSGLPSDRFSAERTGGSVSTLTIQRTQQEDSAVYLCASSQRTGTNTEAFFGQGTRLTVV.

The CDR3 DNA follows: TGTGCCAGCAGTTTAGGGATCCCTGGCGGGAGGCCCACAGATACGCAGTATTTT. It yields the protein CASSLGIPGGRPTDTQYF. The chain links TRBV27 to TRBJ2-3; 8 positions match TRBD2. V lost 2 bases, J lost 2 bases, and 12 bases stayed unmatched. The CDR3 runs 18 residues. CDR1 MNHEY and CDR2 SMNVEV come from the germline V gene (reference sequence).

The gene calls are TRBV20-1 and TRBJ2-1; tentative D call: TRBD2 (5 bases). The CDR3 has 11 amino acids. The V gene's germline CDR1 is DFQATT and CDR2 SNEGSKA (reference sequence). The CDR3 loop reads CRLNTGNEQFF. In DNA, the CDR3 is TGCAGGCTTAATACGGGAAATGAGCAGTTCTTC.

The chain employs TRBV4-2 and TRBJ2-5, with TRBD2 matching over 12 bases. This CDR3 spans 14 amino acids. V was pared by 3 bases and J by 5 bases, with 1 base of the junction left unmatched. CDR1 and CDR2 from the germline V gene are LGHNA and YNFKEQ. The CDR3 here is CASSQTSGSETQYF. The CDR3 DNA is TGTGCCAGCAGCCAGACTAGCGGGAGTGAGACCCAGTACTTC.

The chain combines TRBV28 with TRBJ1-4; D possibly corresponds to TRBD1 (6 bases). Germline CDR1 MDHEN, CDR2 SYDVKM. The CDR3 spans 18 residues. The V end was cut by 3 bases, the J end by 2 bases, with 19 bases between. The CDR3 sequence: CASSFGPQGSGTNEKLFF. The CDR3 DNA reads as TGTGCCAGCAGTTTCGGCCCCCAGGGGAGTGGGACTAATGAAAAACTGTTTTTT. Supplemented by reference TRBV28 and TRBJ1-4, the full variable domain reads DVKVTQSSRYLVKRTGEKVFLECVQDMDHENMFWYRQDPGLGLRLIYFSYDVKMKEKGDIPEGYSVSREKKERFSLILESASTNQTSMYLCASSFGPQGSGTNEKLFFGSGTQLSVL.

About this clone itself: This specimen includes other DNA sequences encoding the same CDR3. This chain's CDR3 is CASSPRETQYF. In DNA form, the CDR3 reads TGTGCCAGCAGTCCTCGGGAGACCCAGTACTTC. The rearrangement links TRBV28 to TRBJ2-5; no firm D call. This CDR3 spans 11 amino acids. The V gene's germline CDR1 is MDHEN and CDR2 SYDVKM. Trimming took off 5 bases at V and 5 bases at J, with 6 bases between the two ends.

V gene TRBV18 combines with J gene TRBJ2-7; D unresolved. Trimming removed 6 bases from V and 6 bases from J, with 21 bases in between. CDR1 KGHSH and CDR2 LQKENI come from the germline V gene. The CDR3 contains 15 residues. The CDR3 region is CASSPSANPVREQYF. CDR3 sequence (DNA): TGTGCCAGCTCCCCCTCCGCCAATCCGGTCCGCGAGCAGTACTTC.

The chain links TRBV27 to TRBJ1-5; no clear D gene. CDR3 length equals 13 residues. Germline-derived CDR1 and CDR2 are MNHEY and SMNVEV (reference sequence). The V end was cut by 6 bases, the J end by 0 bases, with 6 bases between. The CDR3 DNA reads TGTGCCAGCAGCCTAAGTAGCAATCAGCCCCAGCATTTT. This gives the protein CASSLSSNQPQHF.

The chain uses TRBV3-1 (or the pseudogene TRBV3-2) and TRBJ2-2; D unresolved. This CDR3 has 14 residues. Germline CDR1 LGHDT, CDR2 YNNKEL (reference sequence). Trimming took off 1 base at V and 6 bases at J, with 9 bases between the two ends. CDR3 protein: CASSQVRAAGELFF. In nucleotides, the CDR3 is TGTGCCAGCAGCCAAGTCCGGGCAGCCGGGGAGCTGTTTTTT.

This clone has a handful of counts. The chain couples TRBV29-1 to TRBJ1-3; no clear D. Per the germline V gene, CDR1 is SQVTM and CDR2 is ANQGSEA. Trimming shortened V by 1 base and J by 9 bases, and 7 bases separated the two germline ends. The CDR3 runs 11 residues. CDR3 region: CSVEGGGTIYF. CDR3 DNA: TGCAGCGTTGAAGGGGGAGGCACCATATATTTT.